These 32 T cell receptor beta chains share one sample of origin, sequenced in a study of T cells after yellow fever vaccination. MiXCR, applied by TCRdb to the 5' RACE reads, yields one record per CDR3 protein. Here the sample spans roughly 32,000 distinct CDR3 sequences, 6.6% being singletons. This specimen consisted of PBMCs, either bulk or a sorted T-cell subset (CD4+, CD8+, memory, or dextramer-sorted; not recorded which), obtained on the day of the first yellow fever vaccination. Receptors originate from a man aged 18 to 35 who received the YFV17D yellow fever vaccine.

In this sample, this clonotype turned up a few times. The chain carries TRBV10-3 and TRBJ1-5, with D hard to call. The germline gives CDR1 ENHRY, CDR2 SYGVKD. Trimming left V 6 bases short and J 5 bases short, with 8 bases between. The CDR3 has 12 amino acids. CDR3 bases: TGTGCCATCAGCGGACCATATCAGCCCCAGCATTTT. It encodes CAISGPYQPQHF.

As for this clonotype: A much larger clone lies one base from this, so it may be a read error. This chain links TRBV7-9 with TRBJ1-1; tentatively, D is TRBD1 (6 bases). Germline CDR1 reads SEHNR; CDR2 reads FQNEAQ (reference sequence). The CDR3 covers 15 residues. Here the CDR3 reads CAISLTHQGLTEAFF. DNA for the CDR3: TGTGCCATCAGCTTAACCCATCAGGGGCTCACTGAAGCTTTCTTT.

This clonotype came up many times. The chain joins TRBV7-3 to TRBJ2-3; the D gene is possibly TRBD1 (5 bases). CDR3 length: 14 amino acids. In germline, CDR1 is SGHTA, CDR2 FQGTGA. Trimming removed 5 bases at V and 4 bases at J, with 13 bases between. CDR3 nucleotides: TGTGCCAGCAGCCGGGCAGGGCTCCCAGATACGCAGTATTTT. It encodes CASSRAGLPDTQYF. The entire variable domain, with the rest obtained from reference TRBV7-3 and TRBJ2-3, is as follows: GAGVSQTPSNKVTEKGKYVELRCDPISGHTALYWYRQSLGQGPEFLIYFQGTGAADDSGLPNDRFFAVRPEGSVSTLKIQRTERGDSAVYLCASSRAGLPDTQYFGPGTRLTVL.

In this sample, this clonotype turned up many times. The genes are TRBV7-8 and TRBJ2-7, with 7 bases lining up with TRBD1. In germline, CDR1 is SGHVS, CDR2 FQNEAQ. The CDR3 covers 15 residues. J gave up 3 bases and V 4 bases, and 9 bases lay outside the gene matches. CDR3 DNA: TGTGCCAGCAGCTCCGCCCGGGACAGATTCTACGAGCAGTACTTC. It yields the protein CASSSARDRFYEQYF.

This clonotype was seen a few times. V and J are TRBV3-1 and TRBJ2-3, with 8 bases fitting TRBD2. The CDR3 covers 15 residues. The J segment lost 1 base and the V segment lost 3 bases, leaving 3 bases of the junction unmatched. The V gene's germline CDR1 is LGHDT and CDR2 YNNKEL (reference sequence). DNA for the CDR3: TGTGCCAGCAGCCACGCGCGGGGGGGCACAGATACGCAGTATTTT. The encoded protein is CASSHARGGTDTQYF.

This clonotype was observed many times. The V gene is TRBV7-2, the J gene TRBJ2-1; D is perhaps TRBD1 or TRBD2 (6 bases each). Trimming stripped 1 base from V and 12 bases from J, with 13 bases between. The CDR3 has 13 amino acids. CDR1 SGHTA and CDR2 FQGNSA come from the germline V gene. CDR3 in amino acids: CASSLGPEGVQFF. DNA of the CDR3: TGTGCCAGCAGCTTAGGTCCGGAGGGGGTGCAGTTCTTC.

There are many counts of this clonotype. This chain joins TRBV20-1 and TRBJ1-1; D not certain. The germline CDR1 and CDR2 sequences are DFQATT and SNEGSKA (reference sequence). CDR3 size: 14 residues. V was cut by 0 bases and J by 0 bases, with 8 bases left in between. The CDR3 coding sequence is TGCAGTGCTAGAGATCGGCGGGTGAACACTGAAGCTTTCTTT. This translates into CSARDRRVNTEAFF.

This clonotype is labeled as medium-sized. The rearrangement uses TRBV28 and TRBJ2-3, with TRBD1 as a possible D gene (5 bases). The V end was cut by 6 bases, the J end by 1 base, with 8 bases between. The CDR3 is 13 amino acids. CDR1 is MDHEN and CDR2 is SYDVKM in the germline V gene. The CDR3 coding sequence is TGTGCCAGCAGCAGGGATGGCACAGATACGCAGTATTTT. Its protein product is CASSRDGTDTQYF.

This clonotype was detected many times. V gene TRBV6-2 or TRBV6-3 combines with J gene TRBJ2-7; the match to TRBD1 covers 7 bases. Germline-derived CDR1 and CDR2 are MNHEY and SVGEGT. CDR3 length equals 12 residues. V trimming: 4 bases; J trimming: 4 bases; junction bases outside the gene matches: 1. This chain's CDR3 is CASSWTGYEQYV. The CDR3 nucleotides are TGTGCCAGCAGTTGGACAGGATACGAGCAGTACGTC.

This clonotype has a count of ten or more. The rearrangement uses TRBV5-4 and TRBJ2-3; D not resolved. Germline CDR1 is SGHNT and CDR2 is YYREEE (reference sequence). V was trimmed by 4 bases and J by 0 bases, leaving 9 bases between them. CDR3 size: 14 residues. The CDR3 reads CASSPRRSTDTQYF. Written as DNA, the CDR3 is TGTGCCAGCAGCCCACGACGTAGCACAGATACGCAGTATTTT.

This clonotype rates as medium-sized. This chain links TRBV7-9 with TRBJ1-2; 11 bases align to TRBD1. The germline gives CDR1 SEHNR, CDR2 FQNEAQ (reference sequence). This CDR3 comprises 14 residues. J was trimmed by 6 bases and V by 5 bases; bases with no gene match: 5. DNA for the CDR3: TGTGCCAGCAGCGACGGACAGGGGGCTGATGGCTACACCTTC. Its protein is CASSDGQGADGYTF.

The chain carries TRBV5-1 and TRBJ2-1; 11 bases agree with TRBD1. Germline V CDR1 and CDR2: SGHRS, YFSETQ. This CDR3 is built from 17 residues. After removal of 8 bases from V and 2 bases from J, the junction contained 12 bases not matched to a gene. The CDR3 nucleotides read TGCGCCAGTTGGGACAGGGGGACTACGAAAACCTACAATGAGCAGTTCTTC. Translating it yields CASWDRGTTKTYNEQFF. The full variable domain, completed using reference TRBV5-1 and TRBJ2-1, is KAGVTQTPRYLIKTRGQQVTLSCSPISGHRSVSWYQQTPGQGLQFLFEYFSETQRNKGNFPGRFSGRQFSNSRSEMNVSTLELGDSALYLCASWDRGTTKTYNEQFFGPGTRLTVL.

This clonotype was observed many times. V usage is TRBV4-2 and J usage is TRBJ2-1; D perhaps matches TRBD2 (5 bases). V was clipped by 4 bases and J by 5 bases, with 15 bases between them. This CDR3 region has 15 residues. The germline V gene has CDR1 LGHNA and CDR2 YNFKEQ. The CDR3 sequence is CASSPFASRDNEQFF. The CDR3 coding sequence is TGTGCCAGCAGCCCCTTTGCTAGCCGGGACAATGAGCAGTTCTTC.

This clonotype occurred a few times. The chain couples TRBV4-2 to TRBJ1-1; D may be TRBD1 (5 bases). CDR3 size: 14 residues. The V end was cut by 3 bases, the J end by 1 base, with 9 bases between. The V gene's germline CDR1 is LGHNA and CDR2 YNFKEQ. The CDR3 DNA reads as TGTGCCAGCAGCCAGGCTGGACAGAACACTGAAGCTTTCTTT. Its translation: CASSQAGQNTEAFF.

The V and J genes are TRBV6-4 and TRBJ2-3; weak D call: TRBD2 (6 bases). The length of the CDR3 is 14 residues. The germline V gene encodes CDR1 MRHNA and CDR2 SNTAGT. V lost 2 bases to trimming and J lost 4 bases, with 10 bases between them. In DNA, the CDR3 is TGTGCCAGCAGTGACGGACGCGGGGCAGATACGCAGTATTTT. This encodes CASSDGRGADTQYF.

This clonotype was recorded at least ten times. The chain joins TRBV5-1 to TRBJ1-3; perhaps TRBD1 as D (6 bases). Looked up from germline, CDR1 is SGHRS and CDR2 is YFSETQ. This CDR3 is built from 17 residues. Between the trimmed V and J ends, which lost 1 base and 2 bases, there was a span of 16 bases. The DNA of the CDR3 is TGCGCCAGCAGCTTGACAGGGATCCCGCTCACTGGAAACACCATATATTTT. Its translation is CASSLTGIPLTGNTIYF.

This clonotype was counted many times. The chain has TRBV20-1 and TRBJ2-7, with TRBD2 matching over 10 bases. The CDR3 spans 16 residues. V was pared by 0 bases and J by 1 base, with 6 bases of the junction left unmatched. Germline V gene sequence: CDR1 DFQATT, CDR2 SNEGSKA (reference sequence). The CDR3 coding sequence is TGCAGTGCTAGAGATGTACTAGCGGGGATGTCCTACGAGCAGTACTTC. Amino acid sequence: CSARDVLAGMSYEQYF.

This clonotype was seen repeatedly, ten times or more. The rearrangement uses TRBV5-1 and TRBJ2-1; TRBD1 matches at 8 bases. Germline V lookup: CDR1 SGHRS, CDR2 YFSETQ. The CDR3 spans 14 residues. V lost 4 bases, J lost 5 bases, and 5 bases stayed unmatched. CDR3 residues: CASSVQGADNEQFF. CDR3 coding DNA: TGCGCCAGCAGCGTCCAGGGGGCGGACAATGAGCAGTTCTTC.

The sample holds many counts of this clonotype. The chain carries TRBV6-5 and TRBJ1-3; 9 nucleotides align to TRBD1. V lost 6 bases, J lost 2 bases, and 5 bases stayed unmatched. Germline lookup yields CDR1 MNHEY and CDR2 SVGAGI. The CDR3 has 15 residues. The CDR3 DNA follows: TGTGCCAGCAGATCCGGGACAGGGACTGGAAACACCATATATTTT. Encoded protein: CASRSGTGTGNTIYF.

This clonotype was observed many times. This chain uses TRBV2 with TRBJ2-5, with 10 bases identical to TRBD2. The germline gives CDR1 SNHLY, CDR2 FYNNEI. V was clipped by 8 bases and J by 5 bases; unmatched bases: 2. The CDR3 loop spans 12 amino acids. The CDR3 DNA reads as TGTGCCAGCTCGACTAGCGGGGAGACCCAGTACTTC. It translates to CASSTSGETQYF.

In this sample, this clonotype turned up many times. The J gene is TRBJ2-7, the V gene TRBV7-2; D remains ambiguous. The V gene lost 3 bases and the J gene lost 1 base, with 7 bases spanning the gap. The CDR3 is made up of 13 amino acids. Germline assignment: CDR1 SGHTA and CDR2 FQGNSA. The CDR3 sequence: CASSFTSSYEQYV. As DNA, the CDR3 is TGTGCCAGCAGCTTTACCTCATCCTACGAGCAGTACGTC.

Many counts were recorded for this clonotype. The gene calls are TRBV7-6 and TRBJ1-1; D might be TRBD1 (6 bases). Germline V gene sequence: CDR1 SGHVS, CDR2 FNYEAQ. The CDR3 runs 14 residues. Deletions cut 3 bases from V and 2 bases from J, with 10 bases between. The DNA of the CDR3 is TGTGCCAGCAGCTTGACCGGGGGCAACACTGAAGCTTTCTTT. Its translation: CASSLTGGNTEAFF.

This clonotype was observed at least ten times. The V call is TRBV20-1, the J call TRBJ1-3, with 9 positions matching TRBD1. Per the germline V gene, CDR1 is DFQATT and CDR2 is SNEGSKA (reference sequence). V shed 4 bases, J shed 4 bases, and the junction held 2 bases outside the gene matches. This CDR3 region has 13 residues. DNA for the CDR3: TGCAGTGCTACACAGGGGGCAGGAAACACCATATATTTT. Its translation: CSATQGAGNTIYF.

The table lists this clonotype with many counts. In DNA, the CDR3 is TGTGCCATCAGCCTGCTCGGATGGACTGAAGCTTTCTTT. As protein: CAISLLGWTEAFF. The V call is TRBV10-3, the J call TRBJ1-1, with D unresolved. The ends were cut back, 6 bases at V and 5 bases at J, with 13 bases in the middle. There are 13 residues in the CDR3. Germline V lookup: CDR1 ENHRY, CDR2 SYGVKD.

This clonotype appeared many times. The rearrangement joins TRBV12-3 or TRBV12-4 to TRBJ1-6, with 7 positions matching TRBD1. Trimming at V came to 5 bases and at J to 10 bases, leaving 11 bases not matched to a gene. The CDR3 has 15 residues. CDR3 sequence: CASSPGQGGKSPLHF. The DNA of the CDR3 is TGTGCCAGCAGTCCGGGTCAAGGGGGCAAATCACCCCTCCACTTT.

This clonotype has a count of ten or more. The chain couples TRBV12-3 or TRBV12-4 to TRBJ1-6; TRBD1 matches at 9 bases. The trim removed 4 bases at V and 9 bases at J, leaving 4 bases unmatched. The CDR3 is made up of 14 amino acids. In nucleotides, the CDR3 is TGTGCCAGCAGTTCGGGACAGGGAACTTCACCCCTCCACTTT. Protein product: CASSSGQGTSPLHF.

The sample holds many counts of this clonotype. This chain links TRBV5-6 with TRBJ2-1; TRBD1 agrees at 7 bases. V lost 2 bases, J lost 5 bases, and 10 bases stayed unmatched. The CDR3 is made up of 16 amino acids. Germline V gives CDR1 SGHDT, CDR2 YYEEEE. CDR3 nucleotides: TGTGCCAGCAGCTTTCATCCGACAGGGATCAACAATGAGCAGTTCTTC. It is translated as CASSFHPTGINNEQFF. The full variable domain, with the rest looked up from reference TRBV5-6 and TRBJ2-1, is DAGVTQSPTHLIKTRGQQVTLRCSPKSGHDTVSWYQQALGQGPQFIFQYYEEEERQRGNFPDRFSGHQFPNYSSELNVNALLLGDSALYLCASSFHPTGINNEQFFGPGTRLTVL.

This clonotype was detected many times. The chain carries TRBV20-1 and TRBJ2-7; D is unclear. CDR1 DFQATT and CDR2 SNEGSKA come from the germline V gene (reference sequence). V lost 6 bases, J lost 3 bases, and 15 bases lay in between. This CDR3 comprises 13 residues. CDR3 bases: TGCAGTGCCCTTGGGCGGTTAGACTACGAGCAGTACTTC. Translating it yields CSALGRLDYEQYF.

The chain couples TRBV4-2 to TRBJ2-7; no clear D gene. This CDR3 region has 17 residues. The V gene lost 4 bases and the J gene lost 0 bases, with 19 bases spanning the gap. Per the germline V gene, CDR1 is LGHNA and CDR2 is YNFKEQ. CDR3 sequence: CASSPIFSDPHSYEQYF. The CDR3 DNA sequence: TGTGCCAGCAGCCCCATCTTCTCGGACCCTCACTCCTACGAGCAGTACTTC.

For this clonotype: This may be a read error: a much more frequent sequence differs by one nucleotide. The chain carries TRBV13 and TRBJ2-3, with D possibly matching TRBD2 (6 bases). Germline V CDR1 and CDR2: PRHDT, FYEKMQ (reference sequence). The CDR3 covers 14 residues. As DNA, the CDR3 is TGTGCCAGCAGCCCGCAGGGAGGAGCAGATACGAAGTATTTT. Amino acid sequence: CASSPQGGADTKYF.

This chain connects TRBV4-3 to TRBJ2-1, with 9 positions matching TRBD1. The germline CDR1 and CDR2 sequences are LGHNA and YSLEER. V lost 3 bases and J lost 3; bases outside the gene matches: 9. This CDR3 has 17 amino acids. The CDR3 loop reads CASSHPTRQGGYNEQFF. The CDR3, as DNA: TGCGCCAGCAGCCACCCCACCCGACAGGGGGGCTACAATGAGCAGTTCTTC.

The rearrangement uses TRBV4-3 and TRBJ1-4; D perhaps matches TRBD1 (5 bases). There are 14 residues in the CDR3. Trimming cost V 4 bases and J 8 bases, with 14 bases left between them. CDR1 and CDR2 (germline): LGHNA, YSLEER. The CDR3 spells CASSRARGGEKLFF. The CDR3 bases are TGCGCCAGCAGCCGAGCACGTGGGGGGGAAAAACTGTTTTTT.